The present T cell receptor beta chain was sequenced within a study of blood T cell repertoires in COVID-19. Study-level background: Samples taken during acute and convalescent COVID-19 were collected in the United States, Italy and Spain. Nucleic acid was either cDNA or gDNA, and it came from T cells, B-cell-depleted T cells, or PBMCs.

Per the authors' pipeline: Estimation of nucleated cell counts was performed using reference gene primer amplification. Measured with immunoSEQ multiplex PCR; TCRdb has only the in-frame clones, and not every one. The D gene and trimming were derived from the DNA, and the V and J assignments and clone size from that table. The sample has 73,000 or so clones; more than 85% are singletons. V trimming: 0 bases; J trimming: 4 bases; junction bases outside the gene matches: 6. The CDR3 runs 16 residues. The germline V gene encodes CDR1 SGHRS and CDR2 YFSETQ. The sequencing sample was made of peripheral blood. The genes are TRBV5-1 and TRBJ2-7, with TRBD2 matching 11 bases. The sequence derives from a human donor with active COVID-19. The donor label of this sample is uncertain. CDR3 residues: CASSLAGGTSGYEQYF. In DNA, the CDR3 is TGCGCCAGCAGCTTGGCCGGCGGGACTAGCGGTTACGAGCAGTACTTC.